One and the same sample provided the 27 T cell receptor beta chains below, sequenced in a study of blood T cells in healthy people across ages. The use of a sample-barcoded 5' primer and a J-beta primer mix characterized a second PCR of about 7 to 12 cycles. MiXCR, applied by TCRdb to the 5' RACE reads, yields one record per CDR3 protein. The sample carries hundreds of thousands of distinct CDR3 sequences, approximately 53% recorded once. The sample was blood. The receptors derive from a man older than 75 in good health.

V and J are TRBV18 and TRBJ2-5, with 7 bases fitting TRBD2. CDR1 KGHSH and CDR2 LQKENI come from the germline V gene. This CDR3 region has 15 residues. With 3 bases clipped from V and 1 base from J, the junction kept 5 bases outside the gene matches. The CDR3 loop reads CASSPLGGSQETQYF. The DNA of the CDR3 is TGTGCCAGCTCACCTCTGGGAGGGAGCCAAGAGACCCAGTACTTC.

The chain links TRBV29-1 to TRBJ2-7, with a weak D call TRBD1 (6 bases). The closer fit of TRBJ2-5 to the DNA end suggests the J call may be wrong. Per germline, CDR1 SQVTM and CDR2 ANQGSEA. There are 11 residues in the CDR3. CDR3 region: CSGTTGETQYF. DNA of the CDR3: TGCAGCGGAACGACAGGAGAGACCCAGTACTTC.

The V gene is TRBV20-1, the J gene TRBJ2-1; 14 bases line up with TRBD2. This CDR3 contains 14 residues. The V gene's germline CDR1 is DFQATT and CDR2 SNEGSKA (reference sequence). V was clipped by 3 bases and J by 10 bases; unmatched bases: 5. Here the CDR3 DNA reads TGCAGTGCTAGCGGACTAGCGGGAGGCTTAGAGCAGTTCTTC. Translating gives CSASGLAGGLEQFF.

The V gene is TRBV18, the J gene TRBJ2-5; D is ambiguous. Germline-derived CDR1 and CDR2 are KGHSH and LQKENI. The CDR3 spans 12 residues. Trimming removed 2 bases at V and 4 bases at J, with 5 bases between. Here the CDR3 DNA reads TGTGCCAGCTCACCAACCCCAGAGACCCAGTACTTC. Protein product: CASSPTPETQYF.

The chain employs TRBV29-1 and TRBJ2-5; D remains ambiguous. The length of the CDR3 is 13 residues. Germline V gene sequence: CDR1 SQVTM, CDR2 ANQGSEA. V lost 4 bases to trimming and J lost 5 bases, with 14 bases between them. The CDR3 reads CSVVLNGVETQYF. The CDR3 DNA is TGCAGCGTTGTATTAAACGGCGTGGAGACCCAGTACTTC.

In this sample, this clonotype turned up a few times. This chain uses TRBV20-1 with TRBJ2-1; 9 bases are a match to TRBD2. The CDR3 has 15 amino acids. Trimming removed 3 bases from V and 6 bases from J; junction bases left unmatched: 9. Germline-derived CDR1 and CDR2 are DFQATT and SNEGSKA (reference sequence). The CDR3 spells CSASLAGTSLNEQFF. CDR3 DNA: TGCAGTGCTAGTCTTGCCGGGACTAGCCTCAATGAGCAGTTCTTC.

J is TRBJ2-7 and V is TRBV6-5; the D is unclear. The germline gives CDR1 MNHEY, CDR2 SVGAGI. Trimming shortened V by 0 bases and J by 2 bases, and 5 bases separated the two germline ends. CDR3 length: 13 amino acids. This chain's CDR3 is CASSYSRTYEQYF. For the CDR3, the DNA is TGTGCCAGCAGTTACTCGAGGACCTACGAGCAGTACTTC.

DNA for the CDR3: TGTGCCAGCAGGCCCCGGGACAGGTCAGACATTCAGTACTTC. As protein: CASRPRDRSDIQYF. V gene TRBV3-1 combines with J gene TRBJ2-4; 8 nucleotides agree with TRBD1. The CDR3 has 14 amino acids. The trim removed 6 bases at V and 8 bases at J, leaving 9 bases unmatched. CDR1 is LGHDT, CDR2 YNNKEL, per germline (reference sequence). Together with reference TRBV3-1 and TRBJ2-4, the CDR3 gives the full variable domain: DTAVSQTPKYLVTQMGNDKSIKCEQNLGHDTMYWYKQDSKKFLKIMFSYNNKELIINETVPNRFSPKSPDKAHLNLHINSLELGDSAVYFCASRPRDRSDIQYFGAGTRLSVL.

This clonotype was seen only a few times. CDR3 sequence: CASKPSGSNEQFF. DNA for the CDR3: TGTGCCAGCAAGCCTAGCGGCAGCAATGAGCAGTTCTTC. The gene calls are TRBV2 and TRBJ2-1, with 7 bases lining up with TRBD2. Germline assignment: CDR1 SNHLY and CDR2 FYNNEI. The CDR3 is 13 residues long. With V trimmed by 7 bases and J by 6 bases, 6 bases remained unmatched.

This clonotype was seen only a few times. J is TRBJ2-5 and V is TRBV4-2, with 16 bases fitting TRBD2. Germline CDR1 LGHNA, CDR2 YNFKEQ. The CDR3 length is 15 residues. The V segment lost 4 bases and the J segment 11 bases; nucleotides outside the gene matches: 7. Here the CDR3 DNA reads TGTGCCAGCAGCCGGTCCGGGACTAGCGGGAGGGAGCAGTACTTC. Translation gives CASSRSGTSGREQYF.

The rearrangement links TRBV6-2 or TRBV6-3 to TRBJ2-3; 9 bases fit TRBD2. This CDR3 is built from 16 residues. Looked up from germline, CDR1 is MNHEY and CDR2 is SVGEGT. V was clipped by 0 bases and J by 14 bases; unmatched bases: 15. This CDR3 is CASSYSRLAEHRDAYF. CDR3 bases: TGTGCCAGCAGTTACTCCAGACTAGCGGAACACAGAGACGCGTATTTT.

This clonotype was observed a few times. The chain links TRBV20-1 to TRBJ2-7; 7 bases agree with TRBD1. Germline V gives CDR1 DFQATT, CDR2 SNEGSKA (reference sequence). The CDR3 totals 13 residues. With V trimmed by 8 bases and J by 3 bases, 10 bases remained unmatched. CDR3 sequence reads: CSLTGARLYEQYF. The CDR3 DNA follows: TGCAGTCTTACAGGGGCGCGGCTCTACGAGCAGTACTTC.

The V gene is TRBV6-6, the J gene TRBJ1-5; D not certain. This CDR3 is 14 amino acids long. Germline CDR1 and CDR2: MNHNY and SVGAGI (reference sequence). Trimming took off 0 bases at V and 2 bases at J, with 5 bases between the two ends. In DNA, the CDR3 is TGTGCCAGCAGTTACTCGGACGGCAATCAGCCCCAGCATTTT. It codes for CASSYSDGNQPQHF.

The chain couples TRBV15 to TRBJ2-5, with D maybe TRBD2 (6 bases). From germline, CDR1 is LNHNV and CDR2 YYDKDF (reference sequence). Trimming stripped 5 bases from V and 5 bases from J, with 12 bases between. This CDR3 region has 13 residues. The CDR3 loop reads CATSPWGDETQYF. The CDR3 coding sequence is TGTGCCACCAGCCCCTGGGGGGACGAGACCCAGTACTTC.

This clonotype was found a few times. This chain uses TRBV2 with TRBJ2-4; 7 nucleotides agree with TRBD2. The end of the DNA aligns better with TRBJ2-7, so the J call may be wrong. In germline, CDR1 is SNHLY, CDR2 FYNNEI. This CDR3 is built from 14 residues. CDR3 residues: CASSPTSVTYEQYF. The DNA of the CDR3 is TGTGCCAGCAGTCCTACTAGCGTGACGTACGAGCAGTACTTC.

This clonotype showed up just a few times. The chain employs TRBV10-3 and TRBJ2-7, with TRBD2 identical over 12 bases. The length of the CDR3 is 16 residues. The trim removed 6 bases at V and 1 base at J, leaving 7 bases unmatched. From germline, CDR1 is ENHRY and CDR2 SYGVKD. The CDR3 DNA follows: TGTGCCATCAGCCTTCGGACTAGCGGGACTTCCTACGAGCAGTACTTC. Amino acid sequence: CAISLRTSGTSYEQYF.

This clonotype was observed at least ten times. The chain is built from TRBV9 and TRBJ2-3; 7 bases match TRBD1. The germline gives CDR1 SGDLS, CDR2 YYNGEE. The CDR3 covers 14 residues. The V gene end was trimmed by 4 bases and the J gene end by 2 bases; junction bases not matched to a gene: 4. CDR3 nucleotide sequence: TGTGCCAGCAGCCTCGACAGGGTCACAGATACGCAGTATTTT. Translating it yields CASSLDRVTDTQYF.

About this clonotype: One end of the junction fails to match germline, which may point to a read error. The chain carries TRBV5-1 and TRBJ1-2, with D perhaps TRBD1 (6 bases). Germline loops: CDR1 SGHRS, CDR2 YFSETQ. The CDR3 length is 14 residues. The CDR3: CASSQPGQNYGYTF. CDR3 coding DNA: TGCGCTAGCAGCCAACCTGGACAGAACTATGGCTACACCTTC.

This clonotype has just a few counts. The chain is built from TRBV29-1 and TRBJ2-7; no firm D call. The CDR3 covers 9 residues. Germline CDR1 and CDR2: SQVTM and ANQGSEA. V gave up 4 bases and J gave up 5 bases, with 3 bases separating them. CDR3 sequence: CSVAHEQYF. The CDR3 DNA is TGCAGCGTTGCCCACGAGCAGTACTTC.

The chain recombines TRBV24-1 with TRBJ2-1; D tentatively fits TRBD1 or TRBD2 (5 bases each). Germline values: CDR1 KGHDR, CDR2 SFDVKD. This CDR3 spans 14 amino acids. Trimming pared 0 bases from V and 10 bases from J, leaving 12 bases between. CDR3 protein: CATSDLRDGREQFF. CDR3 in DNA: TGTGCCACCAGTGATTTGCGGGACGGCAGGGAGCAGTTCTTC.

The CDR3: CASSPGTSVNRYAYF. The CDR3 DNA follows: TGTGCCAGCAGCCCAGGGACGAGCGTAAACAGATACGCGTATTTT. The chain uses TRBV5-4 and TRBJ2-3; D tentatively fits TRBD1 or TRBD2 (5 bases each). Trimming pared 4 bases from V and 14 bases from J, leaving 26 bases between. The CDR3 sequence is 15 residues long. CDR1 and CDR2 (germline): SGHNT, YYREEE (reference sequence).

This clonotype has just a few counts. This chain joins TRBV7-8 and TRBJ2-3; 7 bases map to TRBD2. The CDR3 extends over 17 amino acids. The ends lost 5 bases at V and 14 bases at J; junction bases unmatched: 25. Germline-derived CDR1 and CDR2 are SGHVS and FQNEAQ. CDR3 loop: CASSLVAGGEGHRYAYF. The CDR3 coding sequence is TGTGCCAGCAGCCTGGTAGCCGGCGGGGAGGGGCACAGATACGCGTATTTT.

The chain links TRBV6-5 to TRBJ1-6, with D perhaps matching TRBD1 (6 bases). V dropped 6 bases and J dropped 10 bases, with 16 bases sitting between them. The CDR3 extends over 14 amino acids. Germline CDR1 MNHEY, CDR2 SVGAGI. For the CDR3, the DNA is TGTGCCAGCAGCCCAGATGGGGGCAGATCACCCCTCCACTTT. Its protein is CASSPDGGRSPLHF.

The chain links TRBV5-5 to TRBJ2-1; 14 bases fit TRBD2. The germline V gene has CDR1 SGHKS and CDR2 YYEKEE (reference sequence). The CDR3 is made up of 19 amino acids. The V segment lost 0 bases and the J segment 5 bases; nucleotides outside the gene matches: 10. CDR3 nucleotides: TGTGCCAGCAGCTTGGAGCCACCGGGACTAGCGGGAGTCAACAATGAGCAGTTCTTC. Translation: CASSLEPPGLAGVNNEQFF.

The V gene is TRBV27, the J gene TRBJ1-5; perhaps TRBD1 as D (6 bases). The CDR3 sequence is 14 residues long. V lost 3 bases to trimming and J lost 2 bases, with 8 bases between them. Germline CDR1 reads MNHEY; CDR2 reads SMNVEV (reference sequence). CDR3: CASSFAGGNQPQHF. In nucleotides, the CDR3 is TGTGCCAGCAGTTTTGCAGGGGGCAATCAGCCCCAGCATTTT.

This clonotype has just a few counts. The J gene is TRBJ2-4, the V gene TRBV3-1; TRBD2 is a possible D gene (5 bases). The J call may not be correct, given that the DNA end is closer to TRBJ2-7. This CDR3 is 16 amino acids long. CDR1 LGHDT and CDR2 YNNKEL come from the germline V gene (reference sequence). CDR3 in amino acids: CASSQDSAVLTYEQYF. CDR3 coding DNA: TGTGCCAGCAGCCAAGATAGCGCAGTCCTCACCTACGAGCAGTACTTC.

This clonotype was observed a few times. This sequence joins TRBV4-2 and TRBJ1-2, with 7 bases matching TRBD1. Germline loops: CDR1 LGHNA, CDR2 YNFKEQ. The ends lost 1 base at V and 6 bases at J; junction bases unmatched: 8. The CDR3 runs 15 residues. The CDR3 DNA reads as TGTGCCAGCAGCCAAGCCGGGGGAGGGGGCAATGGCTACACCTTC. Its protein product is CASSQAGGGGNGYTF.